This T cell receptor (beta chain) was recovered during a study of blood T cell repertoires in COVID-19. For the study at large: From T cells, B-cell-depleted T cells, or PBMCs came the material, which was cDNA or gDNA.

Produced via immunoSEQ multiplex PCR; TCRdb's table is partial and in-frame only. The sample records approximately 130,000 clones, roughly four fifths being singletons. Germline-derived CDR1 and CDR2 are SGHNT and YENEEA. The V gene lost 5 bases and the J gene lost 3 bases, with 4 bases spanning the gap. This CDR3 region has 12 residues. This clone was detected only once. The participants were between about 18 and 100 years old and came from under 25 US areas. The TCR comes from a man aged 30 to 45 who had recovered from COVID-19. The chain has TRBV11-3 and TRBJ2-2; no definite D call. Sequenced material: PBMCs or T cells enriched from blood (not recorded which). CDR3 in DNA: TGTGCCAGCAGCCCGTACACCGGGGAGCTGTTTTTT. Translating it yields CASSPYTGELFF.